The 32 T cell receptor beta chains given below trace back to one sample, sequenced in a study of cytomegalovirus exposure and HLA in healthy donors. It was with 60 Vbeta and 13 Jbeta primers that the PCR ran. The assay was immunoSEQ multiplex PCR, and TCRdb's table has in-frame clones only and misses some. The sample has 100,000 to 150,000 clones, 10% to 13% seen once. Input material: PBMCs. The receptors come from a woman under 30 in good health and CMV-seropositive.

The rearrangement links TRBV29-1 to TRBJ2-3; TRBD1 agrees at 7 bases. Germline CDR1 and CDR2: SQVTM and ANQGSEA. V lost 3 bases, J lost 1 base, and 10 bases stayed unmatched. The CDR3 loop spans 16 amino acids. The CDR3 reads CSVDRGQEGGTDTQYF. The CDR3 DNA is TGCAGCGTTGACCGAGGACAGGAAGGAGGCACAGATACGCAGTATTTT.

This clone was counted between two and nine times. The V and J genes are TRBV11-3 and TRBJ1-2; D gene uncertain. V lost 3 bases and J lost 5, with 10 bases in between. The CDR3 covers 13 residues. Germline V CDR1 and CDR2: SGHNT, YENEEA. The CDR3 sequence: CASSFLGGYGYTF. CDR3 bases: TGTGCCAGCAGCTTTCTTGGAGGGTATGGCTACACCTTC.

This clone was detected a few times. The CDR3 region has the DNA TGCGCCAGCAGCACCCTCCCGCAACGACTAGCGGGAGGGGGCCGACCTACGGTCCAAGAGACCCAGTACTTC. This encodes CASSTLPQRLAGGGRPTVQETQYF. The rearrangement links TRBV5-1 to TRBJ2-5, with 14 bases that match TRBD2. Germline CDR1 is SGHRS and CDR2 is YFSETQ. This CDR3 region has 24 residues. Losses at the gene ends were 4 bases for V and 1 base for J; bases not matched to a gene: 27.

The chain uses TRBV19 and TRBJ1-1; 8 nucleotides match TRBD1. Germline assignment: CDR1 LNHDA and CDR2 SQIVND (reference sequence). Trimming took 5 bases from V and 4 from J; bases not matched to a gene: 3. This CDR3 is 13 amino acids long. CDR3 coding DNA: TGTGCCAGTAGTGGACAGGGAAGCACTGAAGCTTTCTTT. Amino acid sequence: CASSGQGSTEAFF.

The rearrangement links TRBV30 to TRBJ2-5, with D possibly TRBD1 on 5 matching bases. V was pared by 4 bases and J by 0 bases, with 15 bases between. The germline V gene has CDR1 GTSNPN and CDR2 SVGIG (reference sequence). The CDR3 has 15 residues. CDR3 nucleotide sequence: TGTGCCTGGACTAGAGACAGCCCGTACCAAGAGACCCAGTACTTC. Translating it yields CAWTRDSPYQETQYF.

V usage is TRBV28 and J usage is TRBJ2-7; the match to TRBD1 covers 9 bases. Per germline, CDR1 MDHEN and CDR2 SYDVKM. Trimming removed 6 bases from V and 1 base from J; junction bases left unmatched: 22. CDR3 size: 20 residues. In nucleotides, the CDR3 is TGTGCCAGCAGGGCCACAGGGGGCGCAGGATTTGGGACTGGATCCTACGAGCAGTACTTC. Encoded protein: CASRATGGAGFGTGSYEQYF.

The rearrangement uses TRBV9 and TRBJ2-5; 16 nucleotides line up with TRBD2. This CDR3 is 20 amino acids long. J was trimmed by 3 bases and V by 0 bases; bases with no gene match: 11. Germline-derived CDR1 and CDR2 are SGDLS and YYNGEE. DNA for the CDR3: TGTGCCAGCAGCGTAGGGGGAGGGACTAGCGGGAGGGCCGCTAAAGAGACCCAGTACTTC. Translating gives CASSVGGGTSGRAAKETQYF.

The chain recombines TRBV9 with TRBJ1-2; D is undetermined. Germline CDR1 reads SGDLS; CDR2 reads YYNGEE. This CDR3 has 13 residues. The ends were cut back, 7 bases at V and 2 bases at J, with 12 bases in the middle. CDR3 residues: CASDSGRNYGYTF. Written as DNA, the CDR3 is TGTGCCAGCGATAGCGGCAGGAACTATGGCTACACCTTC.

This clone appeared a few times. The chain joins TRBV4-1 to TRBJ2-5; D not resolved. With 0 bases removed from V and 5 bases from J, the gap between germline ends came to 4 bases. The CDR3 has 12 residues. Per germline, CDR1 MGHRA and CDR2 YSYEKL. CDR3 in amino acids: CASSQDEETQYF. Here the CDR3 DNA reads TGCGCCAGCAGCCAAGATGAGGAGACCCAGTACTTC.

The V and J genes are TRBV5-6 and TRBJ1-6; tentatively, D is TRBD1 (5 bases). In germline, CDR1 is SGHDT, CDR2 YYEEEE. This CDR3 has 18 residues. Between the trimmed V and J ends, which lost 1 base and 4 bases, there was a span of 18 bases. DNA for the CDR3: TGTGCCAGCAGCTTGTTCAGGGAGGGTTGGGGATATAATTCACCCCTCCACTTT. It translates to CASSLFREGWGYNSPLHF.

The V call is TRBV5-1, the J call TRBJ2-7; 9 bases line up with TRBD1. With V trimmed by 0 bases and J by 2 bases, 3 bases remained unmatched. The CDR3 sequence is 15 residues long. Germline loops: CDR1 SGHRS, CDR2 YFSETQ. The CDR3 here is CASSLEGQGPYEQYF. CDR3 nucleotides: TGCGCCAGCAGCTTGGAGGGACAGGGACCCTACGAGCAGTACTTC.

J is TRBJ2-7 and V is TRBV7-8; TRBD2 aligns across 7 bases. Trimming at V came to 8 bases and at J to 3 bases, leaving 10 bases not matched to a gene. This CDR3 contains 14 residues. Germline V lookup: CDR1 SGHVS, CDR2 FQNEAQ. CDR3 coding DNA: TGTGCCAGCTTAGCGGGCTTGGGGGTCTACGAGCAGTACTTC. It codes for CASLAGLGVYEQYF.

This sequence joins TRBV28 and TRBJ2-5, with D possibly TRBD2 on 6 matching bases. The V gene lost 4 bases and the J gene lost 5 bases, with 17 bases spanning the gap. The CDR3 runs to 15 residues. Germline CDR1 MDHEN, CDR2 SYDVKM. CDR3 DNA sequence: TGTGCCAGCAGTTCTCCGGGACCGCGGGGTGAGACCCAGTACTTC. As protein: CASSSPGPRGETQYF.

The sample holds a few counts of this clone. The rearrangement uses TRBV27 and TRBJ2-5, with 10 bases that match TRBD1. The CDR3 has 15 residues. J lost 5 bases, V lost 6 bases, and 9 bases had no gene match. The germline V gene encodes CDR1 MNHEY and CDR2 SMNVEV (reference sequence). The CDR3 DNA reads TGTGCCAGCAGGAGCGGGACAGGGGCTCGGGAGACCCAGTACTTC. Its protein product is CASRSGTGARETQYF.

A word on this clone: Germline is not matched at one junction end, which may reflect a read error. The chain carries TRBV7-2 and TRBJ2-7, with TRBD2 identical over 14 bases. Germline CDR1 SGHTA, CDR2 FQGNSA. The CDR3 is made up of 14 amino acids. The CDR3, as DNA: TGTGCCAGCAGTTGGGGGACTAGCGGGGGTTTGAGGGACTTC. As protein: CASSWGTSGGLRDF.

The CDR3 DNA reads TGTGCCAGCAGGTCGGGAATGTACCAAGAGACCCAGTACTTC. The encoded protein is CASRSGMYQETQYF. This chain connects TRBV6-5 to TRBJ2-5, with D maybe TRBD2 (5 bases). V gave up 6 bases and J gave up 0 bases, with 11 bases separating them. The CDR3 length is 14 residues. CDR1 is MNHEY, CDR2 SVGAGI, per germline.

This clone was observed a few times. The V call is TRBV6-1, the J call TRBJ1-3, with D perhaps TRBD1 (6 bases). Trimming took off 11 bases at V and 3 bases at J, with 20 bases between the two ends. The germline gives CDR1 MNHNS, CDR2 SASEGT. CDR3 length: 15 amino acids. The chain's CDR3 is CASQAGGALGNTIYF. Here the CDR3 DNA reads TGTGCCTCCCAGGCGGGGGGGGCGCTTGGAAACACCATATATTTT.

In this sample, this clone turned up a few times. The genes are TRBV19 and TRBJ1-2; D is perhaps TRBD1 (5 bases). The germline V gene has CDR1 LNHDA and CDR2 SQIVND (reference sequence). Trimming removed 5 bases at V and 5 bases at J, with 18 bases between. The length of the CDR3 is 15 residues. The CDR3 nucleotides are TGTGCCAGTAGTTCCTCCCCAGGGTCTCAGTATGGCTACACCTTC. Translated, it gives CASSSSPGSQYGYTF.

The chain combines TRBV7-6 with TRBJ2-1; 9 bases match TRBD2. CDR3 length: 15 amino acids. The germline V gene has CDR1 SGHVS and CDR2 FNYEAQ. The junction had 6 bases not matched to a gene; V was cut back by 3 bases and J by 6 bases. The CDR3 bases are TGTGCCAGCAGCTTCTTAGCGGGAGTCGCCAATGAGCAGTTCTTC. It translates to CASSFLAGVANEQFF. The entire variable domain, with the rest obtained from reference TRBV7-6 and TRBJ2-1, is as follows: GAGVSQSPRYKVTKRGQDVALRCDPISGHVSLYWYRQALGQGPEFLTYFNYEAQQDKSGLPNDRFSAERPEGSISTLTIQRTEQRDSAMYRCASSFLAGVANEQFFGPGTRLTVL.

The chain joins TRBV15 to TRBJ2-1; TRBD1 matches at 9 bases. The CDR3 loop spans 13 amino acids. V lost 10 bases and J lost 13; bases outside the gene matches: 14. The germline V gene has CDR1 LNHNV and CDR2 YYDKDF (reference sequence). In DNA form, the CDR3 reads TGTGCCAGCTGGGGACAGGGAAGCCCAGCCCAGTTCTTC. Protein product: CASWGQGSPAQFF.

The CDR3 here is CASSYGWLARNEQFF. The CDR3 nucleotides are TGTGCCAGCAGTTACGGTTGGCTAGCCCGCAATGAGCAGTTCTTC. V gene TRBV6-5 combines with J gene TRBJ2-1, with D possibly being TRBD2 (5 bases). The V and J ends lost 2 bases and 6 bases respectively, with 14 bases between them. The CDR3 has 15 amino acids. From germline, CDR1 is MNHEY and CDR2 SVGAGI.

The rearrangement links TRBV29-1 to TRBJ2-5, with a tentative D call TRBD2 (6 bases). Looked up from germline, CDR1 is SQVTM and CDR2 is ANQGSEA. This CDR3 contains 12 residues. V lost 7 bases, J lost 2 bases, and 11 bases lay in between. CDR3 in amino acids: CSGRDWQETQYF. The CDR3 coding sequence is TGCAGCGGTAGGGACTGGCAAGAGACCCAGTACTTC. The full variable domain, with the rest looked up from reference TRBV29-1 and TRBJ2-5, is SAVISQKPSRDICQRGTSLTIQCQVDSQVTMMFWYRQQPGQSLTLIATANQGSEATYESGFVIDKFPISRPNLTFSTLTVSNMSPEDSSIYLCSGRDWQETQYFGPGTRLLVL.

This clone was observed a few times. The rearrangement links TRBV4-1 to TRBJ2-5; the match to TRBD1 covers 7 bases. V lost 1 base to trimming and J lost 5 bases; unmatched junction nucleotides: 10. The length of the CDR3 is 16 residues. Germline V CDR1 and CDR2: MGHRA, YSYEKL. The CDR3 here is CASSQVVRQGMETQYF. The DNA for the CDR3 is TGCGCCAGCAGCCAAGTTGTAAGACAGGGTATGGAGACCCAGTACTTC.

This clone was observed a few times. The CDR3 is CASSQWPSGRLSGELFF. For the CDR3, the DNA is TGCGCCAGCAGCCAATGGCCTAGCGGGAGATTGTCCGGGGAGCTGTTTTTT. The chain recombines TRBV4-1 with TRBJ2-2, with 10 positions matching TRBD2. Losses at the gene ends were 2 bases for V and 6 bases for J; bases not matched to a gene: 9. Germline V lookup: CDR1 MGHRA, CDR2 YSYEKL. CDR3 length: 17 amino acids.

This clone showed up just a few times. The rearrangement links TRBV7-3 to TRBJ2-6, with D uncertain. V lost 5 bases, J lost 4 bases, and 27 bases lay in between. The CDR3 spans 20 residues. Germline CDR1 and CDR2: SGHTA and FQGTGA. Written as DNA, the CDR3 is TGTGCCAGCAGCCTCCTCTACCCGGGTCCCTCAGCTGCAGGGGCCAACGTCCTGACTTTC. Amino acids: CASSLLYPGPSAAGANVLTF.

V gene TRBV21-1 combines with J gene TRBJ1-5; the table's TRBD1 call for D was not verified on the DNA. TRBV21-1 corresponds to a pseudogene. This CDR3 has 16 residues. CDR3 residues: CASSTMDRDTNQPQHF. DNA for the CDR3: TGTGCCAGCAGCACGATGGACAGGGACACCAATCAGCCCCAGCATTTT.

This clone was seen only a few times. The rearrangement links TRBV5-1 to TRBJ2-1, with TRBD1 matching over 8 bases. There are 14 residues in the CDR3. With 4 bases clipped from V and 5 bases from J, the junction kept 5 bases outside the gene matches. Germline CDR1 reads SGHRS; CDR2 reads YFSETQ. CDR3 sequence reads: CASSRDRPDNEQFF. In DNA form, the CDR3 reads TGCGCCAGCAGCAGGGACAGGCCCGACAATGAGCAGTTCTTC.

This clone occurred a few times. The chain links TRBV7-9 to TRBJ1-1; tentative D call: TRBD1 (6 bases). The CDR3 extends over 16 amino acids. Germline V gene lookup returns CDR1 SEHNR and CDR2 FQNEAQ (reference sequence). The V end was cut by 3 bases, the J end by 0 bases, with 14 bases between. As DNA, the CDR3 is TGTGCCAGCAGCTTCGGACAGAGCCTAATGAACACTGAAGCTTTCTTT. This codes for CASSFGQSLMNTEAFF.

The sample holds a few counts of this clone. The rearrangement links TRBV10-3 to TRBJ2-5; 7 bases are shared with TRBD2. Trimming removed 6 bases from V and 1 base from J; junction bases left unmatched: 8. CDR3 size: 15 residues. Germline V gives CDR1 ENHRY, CDR2 SYGVKD. CDR3 protein: CAIRSRAGPQETQYF. CDR3 sequence (DNA): TGTGCCATCAGATCAAGAGCGGGACCCCAAGAGACCCAGTACTTC.

The genes are TRBV27 and TRBJ1-5; the D gene is possibly TRBD1 (5 bases). Germline V gene data show CDR1 as MNHEY and CDR2 as SMNVEV (reference sequence). Trimming left V 2 bases short and J 3 bases short, with 11 bases between. The CDR3 spans 15 residues. The DNA of the CDR3 is TGTGCCAGCAGTTTACTGGGGGGTATCAATCAGCCCCAGCATTTT. This codes for CASSLLGGINQPQHF.

The chain joins TRBV5-1 to TRBJ2-7, with 8 bases that match TRBD1. The CDR3 contains 13 residues. Germline CDR1 and CDR2: SGHRS and YFSETQ. Trimming cost V 4 bases and J 7 bases; bases outside gene matches: 7. The CDR3 nucleotides read TGCGCCAGCAGCCCTACAGGGGGTGGAGAGCAGTACTTC. Translating gives CASSPTGGGEQYF.

The chain has TRBV21-1 and TRBJ2-3; the D call in the table, TRBD1, was not verified against the DNA. TRBV21-1 constitutes a pseudogene. This CDR3 has 14 amino acids. CDR3 DNA: TGTGCCAGCAGCAAAGGGACATCCGTGGCAGCGCAGTATTTT. Translation: CASSKGTSVAAQYF.